This T cell receptor beta chain appears in the sequencing data of a study of blood T cell repertoires in COVID-19. Measured with immunoSEQ multiplex PCR; TCRdb has only the in-frame clones, and not every one. The repertoire has a few hundred thousand clones, approximately 80% of them found once; the top ten carry 15%. The V gene's germline CDR1 is MNHEY and CDR2 SVGEGT. Trimming shortened V by 3 bases and J by 3 bases, and 17 bases separated the two germline ends. This CDR3 comprises 17 residues. This clonotype originated in a man in his forties or fifties who had recovered from COVID-19. Specimen: PBMCs or T cells enriched from blood (not recorded which). The chain employs TRBV6-2 or TRBV6-3 and TRBJ2-2; the D is unclear. This CDR3 is CASSYAQADTYTGELFF. The CDR3 nucleotides are TGTGCCAGCAGTTATGCCCAGGCAGATACCTACACCGGGGAGCTGTTTTTT.